The 17 T cell receptor beta chains below come from one sample, sequenced in a study of blood T cell repertoires in COVID-19. Only in-frame clones appear in the TCRdb table, and some are missing; sequencing was by immunoSEQ multiplex PCR. This table holds over 150,000 clones, 76% found once. Sequenced input: peripheral blood. The receptors were gathered from a woman of 80 years or more with acute or convalescent COVID-19.

This clone was seen more than once but under ten times. The chain carries TRBV18 and TRBJ1-2; 9 bases fit TRBD1. This CDR3 is 15 amino acids long. V shed 3 bases, J shed 6 bases, and the junction held 8 bases outside the gene matches. The germline V gene has CDR1 KGHSH and CDR2 LQKENI. In DNA, the CDR3 is TGTGCCAGCTCACCTCGGGACAGGGTGGAGGATGGCTACACCTTC. It codes for CASSPRDRVEDGYTF.

The chain uses TRBV5-1 and TRBJ1-4, with D perhaps matching TRBD1 (5 bases). The CDR3 runs 14 residues. V dropped 0 bases and J dropped 5 bases, with 8 bases sitting between them. Germline assignment: CDR1 SGHRS and CDR2 YFSETQ. CDR3 DNA: TGCGCCAGCAGCTTGGGACAGTGGAATGAAAAACTGTTTTTT. This encodes CASSLGQWNEKLFF.

The gene calls are TRBV2 and TRBJ1-2; tentatively, D is TRBD1 (5 bases). Germline V gene data show CDR1 as SNHLY and CDR2 as FYNNEI. Between the trimmed V and J ends, which lost 3 bases and 8 bases, there was a span of 13 bases. The CDR3 spans 13 residues. CDR3 coding DNA: TGTGCCAGCAGTGACCCCTCAGGGTTAGGCTACACCTTC. Encoded protein: CASSDPSGLGYTF.

The V call is TRBV7-6, the J call TRBJ2-3; TRBD2 might be the D (6 bases). Between the trimmed V and J ends, which lost 4 bases and 6 bases, there was a span of 8 bases. Per the germline V gene, CDR1 is SGHVS and CDR2 is FNYEAQ. The length of the CDR3 is 12 residues. The CDR3 loop is CASSSGVDTQYF. In DNA form, the CDR3 reads TGTGCCAGCAGCTCGGGGGTGGATACGCAGTATTTT.

The chain employs TRBV7-8 and TRBJ2-2; 7 bases are a match to TRBD1. The CDR3 covers 15 residues. With V trimmed by 4 bases and J by 2 bases, 4 bases remained unmatched. Germline-derived CDR1 and CDR2 are SGHVS and FQNEAQ. CDR3 nucleotide sequence: TGTGCCAGCAGCTCCGGGACAGTAAACACCGGGGAGCTGTTTTTT. It is translated as CASSSGTVNTGELFF.

The V gene is TRBV24-1, the J gene TRBJ2-1, with TRBD2 matching 7 bases. Germline trimming cut 6 bases from V and 7 bases from J; bases unmatched to any gene: 8. Looked up from germline, CDR1 is KGHDR and CDR2 is SFDVKD. The CDR3 runs to 14 residues. The CDR3 region has the DNA TGTGCCACCAGTAGCGGACTAGTAGGTAATGAGCAGTTCTTC. Protein product: CATSSGLVGNEQFF.

The J gene is TRBJ2-4, the V gene TRBV19; TRBD2 matches at 7 bases. The CDR3 is 15 amino acids. V was clipped by 7 bases and J by 4 bases; unmatched bases: 10. Germline CDR1 LNHDA, CDR2 SQIVND (reference sequence). CDR3 residues: CASKDIGGGKNIQYF. CDR3 DNA sequence: TGTGCCAGTAAGGATATCGGGGGAGGGAAAAACATTCAGTACTTC.

V gene TRBV18 combines with J gene TRBJ1-1, with TRBD1 as a possible D gene (6 bases). With 3 bases removed from V and 7 bases from J, the gap between germline ends came to 12 bases. Germline assignment: CDR1 KGHSH and CDR2 LQKENI. This CDR3 spans 13 amino acids. The CDR3 nucleotides are TGTGCCAGCTCACCGCAACACAGGGATGAAGCTTTCTTT. It translates to CASSPQHRDEAFF.

This clone was seen only a few times. This CDR3 reads CASSLFSGAFF. In DNA, the CDR3 is TGTGCCAGCAGCTTATTTTCGGGAGCTTTCTTT. This rearrangement joins TRBV7-9 to TRBJ1-1; D gene unclear. There are 11 residues in the CDR3. V was shortened by 2 bases and J by 10 bases, with 8 bases between the two germline ends. CDR1 is SEHNR, CDR2 FQNEAQ, per germline (reference sequence).

This chain joins TRBV29-1 and TRBJ1-5; TRBD1 might be the D (5 bases). Trimming removed 4 bases at V and 4 bases at J, with 14 bases between. From germline, CDR1 is SQVTM and CDR2 ANQGSEA. CDR3 length equals 14 residues. The CDR3 is CSVGGTESNQPQHF. Written as DNA, the CDR3 is TGCAGCGTTGGCGGGACTGAAAGTAATCAGCCCCAGCATTTT. Full variable domain (rest looked up from reference TRBV29-1 and TRBJ1-5): SAVISQKPSRDICQRGTSLTIQCQVDSQVTMMFWYRQQPGQSLTLIATANQGSEATYESGFVIDKFPISRPNLTFSTLTVSNMSPEDSSIYLCSVGGTESNQPQHFGDGTRLSIL.

CDR3 in amino acids: CASSESTAPETQYF. DNA of the CDR3: TGTGCCAGCAGTGAATCAACAGCCCCGGAGACCCAGTACTTC. The chain employs TRBV25-1 and TRBJ2-5, with unresolved D. This CDR3 is built from 14 residues. Trimming stripped 1 base from V and 5 bases from J, with 11 bases between. Germline values: CDR1 MGHDK, CDR2 SYGVNS.

This clone was picked up a small number of times. The chain combines TRBV18 with TRBJ1-3; 9 bases fit TRBD1. This CDR3 comprises 15 residues. Germline values: CDR1 KGHSH, CDR2 LQKENI. V shed 1 base, J shed 9 bases, and the junction held 7 bases outside the gene matches. The DNA for the CDR3 is TGTGCCAGCTCACCACTGGGACAGGGTGATAGCACCATATATTTT. As protein: CASSPLGQGDSTIYF.

The genes are TRBV19 and TRBJ1-4; 9 positions match TRBD1. V gave up 8 bases and J gave up 8 bases; unmatched junction bases: 12. Germline CDR1 reads LNHDA; CDR2 reads SQIVND (reference sequence). The CDR3 is 15 amino acids. The CDR3 region is CASHLKGQGDEKLFF. The CDR3 nucleotides are TGTGCCAGTCATCTCAAGGGACAGGGAGACGAAAAACTGTTTTTT.

The V call is TRBV19, the J call TRBJ2-1, with a possible D match to TRBD2 (7 bases). Germline CDR1 reads LNHDA; CDR2 reads SQIVND (reference sequence). V lost 7 bases and J lost 7, with 17 bases in between. The CDR3 is 14 residues long. DNA of the CDR3: TGTGCCAGTATCGATGGGGGGGCGTATAATGAGCAGTTCTTC. Translation: CASIDGGAYNEQFF.

This clone occurred a few times. V and J are TRBV24-1 and TRBJ1-2, with TRBD1 matching 7 bases. This CDR3 comprises 15 residues. Germline loops: CDR1 KGHDR, CDR2 SFDVKD. V shed 3 bases, J shed 5 bases, and the junction held 8 bases outside the gene matches. The CDR3 nucleotides read TGTGCCACCAGTGATCCGGCGACAGGGTGGTATGGCTACACCTTC. Its protein product is CATSDPATGWYGYTF.

The chain combines TRBV19 with TRBJ1-1; the D gene is possibly TRBD1 (6 bases). V was cut by 3 bases and J by 5 bases, with 16 bases left in between. The CDR3 extends over 15 amino acids. Germline V gene lookup returns CDR1 LNHDA and CDR2 SQIVND (reference sequence). CDR3 region: CASSISHQGRTEAFF. The CDR3, as DNA: TGTGCCAGTAGTATCTCTCATCAGGGGCGTACTGAAGCTTTCTTT.

This chain links TRBV19 with TRBJ2-3; a weak D match, TRBD2 (6 bases). Deletions cut 4 bases from V and 6 bases from J, with 14 bases between. There are 14 residues in the CDR3. Germline lookup yields CDR1 LNHDA and CDR2 SQIVND (reference sequence). In DNA, the CDR3 is TGTGCCAGTAGTAGCGGGGCATTGGCGGATACGCAGTATTTT. Protein: CASSSGALADTQYF.